Following are 23 T cell receptor beta chains from one sample sequenced in a study of blood T cells in healthy people across ages. Sample-barcoded 5' priming and a J-beta primer mix drove a second PCR of roughly 6 to 12 cycles. MiXCR, applied by TCRdb to the 5' RACE reads, yields one record per CDR3 protein. The sample records more than 1.4 million distinct CDR3 sequences, approximately 38% being singletons. The specimen sequenced was blood. The receptors originated from a woman aged 18 to 35 in good health.

The chain links TRBV18 to TRBJ2-6; TRBD1 matches 8 bases. The CDR3 is 18 residues long. CDR1 is KGHSH, CDR2 LQKENI, per germline. The V and J ends lost 3 bases and 0 bases, in that order; junction bases with no gene match: 7. The CDR3 region has the DNA TGTGCCAGCTCACCTCCGGGACAGGTTAACTCTGGGGCCAACGTCCTGACTTTC. This codes for CASSPPGQVNSGANVLTF. Full variable domain (rest looked up from reference TRBV18 and TRBJ2-6): NAGVMQNPRHLVRRRGQEARLRCSPMKGHSHVYWYRQLPEEGLKFMVYLQKENIIDESGMPKERFSAEFPKEGPSILRIQQVVRGDSAAYFCASSPPGQVNSGANVLTFGAGSRLTVL.

The chain joins TRBV24-1 to TRBJ1-1, with 9 bases aligning to TRBD1. The CDR3 contains 14 residues. V was clipped by 5 bases and J by 4 bases; unmatched bases: 4. Germline V lookup: CDR1 KGHDR, CDR2 SFDVKD. The CDR3 loop is CATSGGQGSTEAFF. CDR3 coding DNA: TGTGCCACCAGTGGGGGACAGGGTTCCACTGAAGCTTTCTTT.

With regard to this clonotype: A clone one base away is much larger, so this may be a read error. This chain links TRBV7-2 with TRBJ2-7; TRBD2 might be the D (5 bases). Germline-derived CDR1 and CDR2 are SGHTA and FQGNSA. Deletions cut 3 bases from V and 3 bases from J, with 9 bases between. This CDR3 is built from 13 residues. CDR3 sequence reads: CASSFERDYEQYF. CDR3 DNA sequence: TGTGCCAGCAGCTTTGAGAGGGACTACGAGCAGTACTTC.

There are a few counts of this clonotype. The V and J genes are TRBV3-1 and TRBJ2-1; 8 bases align to TRBD1. CDR3 length equals 16 residues. V trimming: 1 base; J trimming: 2 bases; junction bases outside the gene matches: 4. Germline CDR1 and CDR2: LGHDT and YNNKEL (reference sequence). The CDR3, as DNA: TGTGCCAGCAGCCAAGGGACAGGGTATCCCTACAATGAGCAGTTCTTC. Amino acids: CASSQGTGYPYNEQFF.

This clonotype was counted only a few times. This chain connects TRBV6-5 to TRBJ1-2, with TRBD1 identical over 9 bases. Germline V CDR1 and CDR2: MNHEY, SVGAGI. The CDR3 runs to 16 residues. J lost 8 bases, V lost 0 bases, and 10 bases had no gene match. CDR3 sequence: CASSYSNSDRGSGYTF. CDR3 DNA: TGTGCCAGCAGTTACTCGAATTCAGACAGGGGGTCGGGCTACACCTTC.

V and J are TRBV27 and TRBJ2-1; D is ambiguous. The J call may not be correct, given that the DNA end is closer to TRBJ2-7. Germline CDR1 is MNHEY and CDR2 is SMNVEV (reference sequence). This CDR3 has 16 residues. This CDR3 reads CASSFLRLPQRNEQYF. The CDR3 DNA reads as TGTGCCAGCAGTTTTCTTCGGCTCCCCCAACGGAATGAGCAGTACTTC.

This clonotype occurred many times. This rearrangement joins TRBV20-1 to TRBJ2-5; 7 positions match TRBD2. CDR1 is DFQATT and CDR2 is SNEGSKA in the germline V gene (reference sequence). The V gene end was trimmed by 1 base and the J gene end by 7 bases; junction bases not matched to a gene: 6. This CDR3 is built from 13 residues. CDR3 region: CSARVSGRGTQYF. CDR3 sequence (DNA): TGCAGTGCTAGAGTATCTGGGAGGGGGACCCAGTACTTC.

J is TRBJ2-1 and V is TRBV5-1; maybe TRBD2 (5 bases). From germline, CDR1 is SGHRS and CDR2 YFSETQ. V was pared by 4 bases and J by 0 bases, with 14 bases between. The CDR3 runs 16 residues. CDR3 bases: TGCGCCAGCAGCCCTGGACTGCAGAGCTCCTACAATGAGCAGTTCTTC. Translating gives CASSPGLQSSYNEQFF.

The chain has TRBV24-1 and TRBJ2-1, with 9 positions matching TRBD2. The trim removed 5 bases at V and 2 bases at J, leaving 3 bases unmatched. Germline V gives CDR1 KGHDR, CDR2 SFDVKD. The CDR3 is 15 amino acids. CDR3 nucleotide sequence: TGTGCCACCAGTGGCGCGGGAGGGACCTACAATGAGCAGTTCTTC. It encodes CATSGAGGTYNEQFF.

The chain's CDR3 is CASIRGRVVHNEQFF. The DNA of the CDR3 is TGTGCCAGCATTCGGGGCCGGGTGGTACACAATGAGCAGTTCTTC. The chain links TRBV5-5 to TRBJ2-1; D may correspond to TRBD1 or TRBD2 (5 bases each). Trimming cost V 6 bases and J 5 bases, with 18 bases left between them. CDR1 and CDR2 from the germline V gene are SGHKS and YYEKEE (reference sequence). This CDR3 is 15 amino acids long.

In this sample, this clonotype turned up a few times. The rearrangement links TRBV28 to TRBJ2-1; the D gene is possibly TRBD2 (6 bases). CDR1 and CDR2 (germline): MDHEN, SYDVKM. The CDR3 has 16 residues. Trimming stripped 6 bases from V and 9 bases from J, with 24 bases between. CDR3 residues: CASRPQGGRNVGEQFF. CDR3 coding DNA: TGTGCCAGCAGACCCCAGGGAGGTCGGAATGTCGGTGAGCAGTTCTTC.

This chain connects TRBV7-2 to TRBJ2-1; 9 positions match TRBD2. Trimming cost V 5 bases and J 8 bases; bases outside gene matches: 13. The germline CDR1 and CDR2 sequences are SGHTA and FQGNSA. The CDR3 covers 16 residues. CDR3 in DNA: TGTGCCAGCAGCAGTAGCGGGAGAGGGGTTAGGGATGAGCAGTTCTTC. Translated, it gives CASSSSGRGVRDEQFF.

This clonotype has just a few counts. The chain's CDR3 is CASSLRGETPSNYGYTF. CDR3 nucleotide sequence: TGTGCCAGCAGTTTAAGGGGGGAAACCCCTTCTAACTATGGCTACACCTTC. This sequence joins TRBV28 and TRBJ1-2; D is perhaps TRBD1 (6 bases). With 2 bases removed from V and 0 bases from J, the gap between germline ends came to 16 bases. CDR1 is MDHEN and CDR2 is SYDVKM in the germline V gene. CDR3 length: 17 amino acids.

A word on this clonotype: A much larger clone is a single base away; this may be a read error. The V call is TRBV20-1, the J call TRBJ1-5; no clear D gene. The CDR3 contains 13 residues. Germline CDR1 reads DFQATT; CDR2 reads SNEGSKA (reference sequence). Written as DNA, the CDR3 is TGCAGTGCTAGAGGTGATAGCAATCAGCGCCAGCATTTT. This encodes CSARGDSNQRQHF.

The chain is built from TRBV29-1 and TRBJ1-2; 9 bases agree with TRBD1. The CDR3 is 16 amino acids. The ends lost 5 bases at V and 5 bases at J; junction bases unmatched: 15. Germline V lookup: CDR1 SQVTM, CDR2 ANQGSEA. CDR3 sequence: CSVNRMGQGGGYGYTF. CDR3 nucleotide sequence: TGCAGCGTTAACCGGATGGGACAGGGTGGTGGGTATGGCTACACCTTC.

In its sample, this clonotype was seen a few times. A read error may account for a junction end that differs from germline. The gene calls are TRBV10-3 and TRBJ1-2; D is undetermined. CDR1 is ENHRY, CDR2 SYGVKD, per germline. CDR3 length equals 14 residues. The DNA for the CDR3 is TGTGCCATCAGTGAGTCGACGGGAAACTATGACTACACCTTC. It specifies CAISESTGNYDYTF.

This clonotype was found a few times. The chain combines TRBV12-3 or TRBV12-4 with TRBJ2-1; D is possibly TRBD2 (6 bases). There are 14 residues in the CDR3. V was clipped by 0 bases and J by 3 bases, with 6 bases between them. The CDR3 region has the DNA TGTGCCAGCAGTTTAGCAGCGGGCTACAATGAGCAGTTCTTC. It encodes CASSLAAGYNEQFF.

The genes are TRBV4-1 and TRBJ2-1, with TRBD1 identical over 9 bases. The J call may be faulty, since TRBJ2-7 better matches the DNA end. The CDR3 extends over 15 amino acids. CDR1 and CDR2 (germline): MGHRA, YSYEKL. CDR3 in DNA: TGCGCCAGCAGCCGAGAGCGGACAGGGGCCTACGAGCAGTACTTC. This encodes CASSRERTGAYEQYF.

This clonotype was detected many times. CDR3 sequence (DNA): TGCGCCAGCAGCCTGCATTTTGAAAAACTGTTTTTT. This translates into CASSLHFEKLFF. This rearrangement joins TRBV5-1 to TRBJ1-4; unclear D gene. CDR3 length equals 12 residues. Germline V gene data show CDR1 as SGHRS and CDR2 as YFSETQ. V lost 4 bases and J 7 bases, leaving 8 bases between the germline ends.

The chain joins TRBV5-1 to TRBJ1-2; D possibly corresponds to TRBD1 (6 bases). This CDR3 spans 15 amino acids. Trimming pared 2 bases from V and 4 bases from J, leaving 15 bases between. The germline gives CDR1 SGHRS, CDR2 YFSETQ. CDR3 residues: CASSFTGPLGYGYTF. The CDR3, as DNA: TGCGCCAGCAGCTTTACAGGGCCTCTTGGCTATGGCTACACCTTC.

The genes are TRBV4-2 and TRBJ2-1; possibly TRBD1 or TRBD2 for D (6 bases each). TRBJ2-7 explains the end of the DNA better; the J call may be wrong. Germline CDR1 reads LGHNA; CDR2 reads YNFKEQ. The CDR3 length is 16 residues. In DNA form, the CDR3 reads TGTGCCAGCAGCCAAGATCTCGGGGGCTCCTACAATGAGCAGTACTTC. This gives the protein CASSQDLGGSYNEQYF.

V usage is TRBV3-1 and J usage is TRBJ1-4, with 9 bases fitting TRBD1. In germline, CDR1 is LGHDT, CDR2 YNNKEL (reference sequence). The CDR3 runs 14 residues. Trimming cost V 7 bases and J 7 bases; bases outside gene matches: 7. CDR3 sequence (DNA): TGTGCCAGCAACGACAGGGGGAACGGTGAAAAACTGTTTTTT. Its translation: CASNDRGNGEKLFF.

The rearrangement links TRBV4-3 to TRBJ2-3, with 10 bases fitting TRBD1. This CDR3 spans 16 amino acids. V shed 2 bases and J 6 bases; nucleotides not matched to a gene: 8. From germline, CDR1 is LGHNA and CDR2 YSLEER. This CDR3 is CASSQLTGGARDTQYF. The CDR3 DNA sequence: TGCGCCAGCAGCCAACTGACAGGGGGCGCGAGGGATACGCAGTATTTT.